Listed here are 20 T cell receptor beta chains from one sample, sequenced in a study of CD8 T cells in Susac syndrome. It was with random hexamers that about 0.45 to 1 ug RNA was reverse transcribed. From the immunoSEQ multiplex PCR reads, TCRdb called clonotypes with MiXCR, one entry per CDR3 protein. The table has about 300,000 distinct CDR3 sequences, roughly 85% seen once. The specimen was CD8+ T cells from PBMCs. These receptors all come from a human donor with multiple sclerosis.

The chain joins TRBV5-1 to TRBJ2-1, with TRBD2 matching over 7 bases. The CDR3 covers 14 residues. Trimming at V came to 6 bases and at J to 0 bases, leaving 3 bases not matched to a gene. Germline loops: CDR1 SGHRS, CDR2 YFSETQ. Written as DNA, the CDR3 is TGCGCCAGCATGACGGGAGGCTCCTACAATGAGCAGTTCTTC. Protein sequence: CASMTGGSYNEQFF.

As concerns this clonotype: The germline gene is not matched at one end of the junction; a read error may be the cause. The chain employs TRBV7-6 and TRBJ2-5; TRBD1 matches at 7 bases. CDR3 length: 14 residues. Germline V CDR1 and CDR2: SGHVS, FNYEAQ. CDR3 sequence: CASSQSTTGRIRNF. CDR3 sequence (DNA): TGTGCCAGCAGTCAAAGCACGACAGGGCGCATTCGAAACTTC.

V usage is TRBV29-1 and J usage is TRBJ2-5, with D perhaps TRBD1 (6 bases). Germline V gene sequence: CDR1 SQVTM, CDR2 ANQGSEA. The CDR3 extends over 13 amino acids. Trimming left V 0 bases short and J 1 base short, with 6 bases between. The CDR3 loop reads CSVEDRGQETQYF. The CDR3 region has the DNA TGCAGCGTTGAAGACAGGGGCCAAGAGACCCAGTACTTC.

This rearrangement joins TRBV6-2 or TRBV6-3 to TRBJ2-1, with 8 bases fitting TRBD1. Per germline, CDR1 MNHEY and CDR2 SVGEGT. J lost 5 bases, V lost 4 bases, and 1 base had no gene match. The CDR3 contains 13 residues. The CDR3 DNA sequence: TGTGCCAGCAGTTGGACAGGGAACAATGAGCAGTTCTTC. Translation gives CASSWTGNNEQFF.

The CDR3 nucleotides read TGTGCCAGCAGTTACGAAGGGATAGCTGAAGCTTTCTTT. The encoded protein is CASSYEGIAEAFF. The chain carries TRBV6-5 and TRBJ1-1; D unresolved. The germline V gene encodes CDR1 MNHEY and CDR2 SVGAGI. The CDR3 is made up of 13 amino acids. Trimming took 2 bases from V and 6 from J, leaving 10 bases between them.

As DNA, the CDR3 is TGTGCCAGCAACCGTCTCCGACAGGGGGATCAGCCCCAGCATTTT. Translation: CASNRLRQGDQPQHF. The rearrangement links TRBV2 to TRBJ1-5, with 9 positions matching TRBD1. From germline, CDR1 is SNHLY and CDR2 FYNNEI. This CDR3 spans 15 amino acids. J was trimmed by 5 bases and V by 7 bases; bases with no gene match: 9.

This clonotype was seen more than once but under ten times. The chain is built from TRBV6-1 and TRBJ1-5; no clear D gene. The CDR3 loop spans 13 amino acids. Trimming left V 8 bases short and J 5 bases short, with 13 bases between. Germline loops: CDR1 MNHNS, CDR2 SASEGT. The CDR3 here is CASQSGGHQPQHF. In DNA form, the CDR3 reads TGTGCCAGCCAAAGTGGCGGGCATCAGCCCCAGCATTTT.

This clonotype was detected once. The V gene is TRBV29-1, the J gene TRBJ2-3; the match to TRBD1 covers 12 bases. This CDR3 spans 18 amino acids. With 7 bases clipped from V and 0 bases from J, the junction kept 14 bases outside the gene matches. The germline V gene has CDR1 SQVTM and CDR2 ANQGSEA. CDR3 loop: CSEALGDRGLGSTDTQYF. CDR3 coding DNA: TGCAGCGAGGCCCTTGGGGACAGGGGGCTAGGGAGCACAGATACGCAGTATTTT.

The CDR3 DNA follows: TGTGCCAGCAGTTCCCCTACTTGGACTAGCGGGAACGCAGATACGCAGTATTTT. Its translation: CASSSPTWTSGNADTQYF. V usage is TRBV28 and J usage is TRBJ2-3; TRBD2 matches 12 bases. Germline V gene sequence: CDR1 MDHEN, CDR2 SYDVKM. J gave up 4 bases and V 4 bases, and 12 bases lay outside the gene matches. CDR3 length: 18 amino acids.

The chain employs TRBV19 and TRBJ2-1, with D perhaps matching TRBD2 (6 bases). The CDR3 has 12 residues. Germline lookup yields CDR1 LNHDA and CDR2 SQIVND (reference sequence). Deletions cut 6 bases from V and 9 bases from J, with 12 bases between. CDR3 residues: CASRYGGSEQFF. CDR3 nucleotides: TGTGCCAGTAGATACGGGGGTTCTGAGCAGTTCTTC.

V gene TRBV10-3 combines with J gene TRBJ2-7; D might be TRBD2 (6 bases). The CDR3 has 19 residues. V lost 0 bases and J 3 bases, leaving 24 bases between the germline ends. The germline V gene has CDR1 ENHRY and CDR2 SYGVKD. CDR3 coding DNA: TGTGCCATCAGTGAGTCGATTGGCGGCGAGCGGGCGAGGTACTACGAGCAGTACTTC. This gives the protein CAISESIGGERARYYEQYF.

This clonotype came up once. V and J are TRBV7-9 and TRBJ2-7; the D gene is possibly TRBD1 (5 bases). V lost 6 bases and J 5 bases, leaving 11 bases between the germline ends. This CDR3 has 12 residues. Germline V gives CDR1 SEHNR, CDR2 FQNEAQ (reference sequence). CDR3 sequence reads: CASRPDSDEQYF. The CDR3 nucleotides read TGTGCCAGCAGGCCAGACAGCGACGAGCAGTACTTC.

This clonotype was recorded once. The chain employs TRBV7-9 and TRBJ2-1, with a tentative D call TRBD1 (5 bases). The V and J ends lost 6 bases and 4 bases respectively, with 16 bases between them. Germline V lookup: CDR1 SEHNR, CDR2 FQNEAQ (reference sequence). The CDR3 contains 15 residues. This chain's CDR3 is CASRSGASAYNEQFF. CDR3 DNA: TGTGCCAGCAGGAGTGGGGCTTCGGCTTACAATGAGCAGTTCTTC. The full variable domain, rest sourced from reference TRBV7-9 and TRBJ2-1, is DTGVSQNPRHKITKRGQNVTFRCDPISEHNRLYWYRQTLGQGPEFLTYFQNEAQLEKSRLLSDRFSAERPKGSFSTLEIQRTEQGDSAMYLCASRSGASAYNEQFFGPGTRLTVL.

The V gene is TRBV5-6, the J gene TRBJ2-1; 8 positions agree with TRBD2. Trimming removed 6 bases from V and 6 bases from J; junction bases left unmatched: 14. The CDR3 has 16 residues. Germline values: CDR1 SGHDT, CDR2 YYEEEE. In DNA form, the CDR3 reads TGTGCCAGCACCTACTCCGGACTAGCAGCCTCCAATGAGCAGTTCTTC. Its translation: CASTYSGLAASNEQFF.

The chain carries TRBV6-5 and TRBJ1-2, with 8 bases that match TRBD1. The V and J ends lost 2 bases and 7 bases, in that order; junction bases with no gene match: 9. Germline loops: CDR1 MNHEY, CDR2 SVGAGI. This CDR3 spans 15 amino acids. The CDR3 spells CASSYATDRAVGYTF. CDR3 DNA sequence: TGTGCCAGCAGTTACGCGACGGACAGGGCGGTTGGCTACACCTTC.

The rearrangement uses TRBV5-4 and TRBJ1-4; D is perhaps TRBD1 (6 bases). CDR1 and CDR2 (germline): SGHNT, YYREEE (reference sequence). CDR3 length: 16 amino acids. Between the trimmed V and J ends, which lost 1 base and 7 bases, there was a span of 17 bases. In DNA form, the CDR3 reads TGTGCCAGCAGCTTGAGAGGAGGGGGACTTGTTGAAAAACTGTTTTTT. It yields the protein CASSLRGGGLVEKLFF.

J is TRBJ2-5 and V is TRBV20-1; TRBD2 agrees at 13 bases. Trimming took 1 base from V and 1 from J; bases not matched to a gene: 3. Germline V CDR1 and CDR2: DFQATT, SNEGSKA (reference sequence). The CDR3 covers 16 residues. CDR3 coding DNA: TGCAGTGCTAGAGGGGGACTAGCGGGGATCCAAGAGACCCAGTACTTC. Translating it yields CSARGGLAGIQETQYF.

This clonotype was observed a handful of times. J is TRBJ2-7 and V is TRBV19; 7 nucleotides match TRBD2. The germline V gene has CDR1 LNHDA and CDR2 SQIVND (reference sequence). CDR3 size: 13 residues. The ends lost 5 bases at V and 2 bases at J; junction bases unmatched: 3. CDR3 in DNA: TGTGCCAGTAGTGGGGGAGGGACCTACGAGCAGTACTTC. Amino acids: CASSGGGTYEQYF.

The chain employs TRBV20-1 and TRBJ1-1, with unresolved D. Germline V gene data show CDR1 as DFQATT and CDR2 as SNEGSKA (reference sequence). The V end lost 6 bases, the J end lost 10 bases, and 12 bases lay between the germline ends. There are 10 residues in the CDR3. The CDR3 DNA reads TGCAGTGCCGGAACAATTTTAGCTTTCTTT. It translates to CSAGTILAFF.

This chain connects TRBV27 to TRBJ1-1, with D possibly TRBD1 on 5 matching bases. V lost 5 bases and J lost 1, with 5 bases in between. The CDR3 runs to 12 residues. Germline values: CDR1 MNHEY, CDR2 SMNVEV (reference sequence). As DNA, the CDR3 is TGTGCCAGCAGTAGGGGGAACACTGAAGCTTTCTTT. It yields the protein CASSRGNTEAFF.